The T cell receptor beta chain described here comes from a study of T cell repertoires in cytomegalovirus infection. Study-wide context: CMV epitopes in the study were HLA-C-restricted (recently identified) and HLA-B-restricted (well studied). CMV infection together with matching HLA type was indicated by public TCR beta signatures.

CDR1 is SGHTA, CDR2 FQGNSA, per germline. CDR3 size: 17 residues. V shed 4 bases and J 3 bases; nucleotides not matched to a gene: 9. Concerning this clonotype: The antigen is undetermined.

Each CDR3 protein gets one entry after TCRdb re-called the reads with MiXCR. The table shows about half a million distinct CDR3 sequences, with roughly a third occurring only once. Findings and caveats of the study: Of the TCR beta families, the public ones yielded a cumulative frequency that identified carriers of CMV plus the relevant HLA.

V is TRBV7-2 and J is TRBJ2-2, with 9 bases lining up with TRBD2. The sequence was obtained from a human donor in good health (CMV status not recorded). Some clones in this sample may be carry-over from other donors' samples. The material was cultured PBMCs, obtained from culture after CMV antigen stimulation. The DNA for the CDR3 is TGTGCCAGCAGCTCTGCCCAAACTAGCGGGTACACCGGGGAGCTGTTTTTT. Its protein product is CASSSAQTSGYTGELFF.